This T cell receptor beta chain originates from a study of blood T cell repertoires in COVID-19. Study as a whole: Specimens from acute and convalescent COVID-19 originated in the United States, Italy and Spain. PBMCs, B-cell-depleted T cells, or T cells provided the cDNA or gDNA that made up the material.

The CDR3 runs 13 residues. The V end was cut by 3 bases, the J end by 13 bases, with 17 bases between. The germline V gene has CDR1 SGHRS and CDR2 YFSETQ. Here immunoSEQ multiplex PCR was the method, and the copy in TCRdb shows in-frame clones only, minus some. The sample holds about 180,000 clones, approximately 90% seen once. Sequenced input: peripheral blood. This receptor was identified in a young woman with acute or convalescent COVID-19. The chain has TRBV5-1 and TRBJ2-1; possible D gene TRBD2, 6 bases. CDR3 sequence reads: CASSSPGLAPQFF. The CDR3 DNA follows: TGCGCCAGCAGCTCCCCCGGGCTAGCGCCCCAGTTCTTC.